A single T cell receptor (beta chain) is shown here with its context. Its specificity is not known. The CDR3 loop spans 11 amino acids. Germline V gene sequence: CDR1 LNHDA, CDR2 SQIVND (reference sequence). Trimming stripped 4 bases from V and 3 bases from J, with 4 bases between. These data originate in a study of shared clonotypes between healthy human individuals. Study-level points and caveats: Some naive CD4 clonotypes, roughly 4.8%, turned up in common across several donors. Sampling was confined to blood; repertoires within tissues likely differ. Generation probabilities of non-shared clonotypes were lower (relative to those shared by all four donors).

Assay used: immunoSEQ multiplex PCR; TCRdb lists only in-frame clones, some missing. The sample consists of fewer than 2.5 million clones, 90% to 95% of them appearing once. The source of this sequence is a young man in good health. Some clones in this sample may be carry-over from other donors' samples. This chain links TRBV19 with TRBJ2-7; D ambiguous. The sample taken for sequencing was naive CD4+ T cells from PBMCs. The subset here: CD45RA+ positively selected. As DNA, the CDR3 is TGTGCCAGTAGTAACTACTACGAGCAGTACTTC. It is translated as CASSNYYEQYF.